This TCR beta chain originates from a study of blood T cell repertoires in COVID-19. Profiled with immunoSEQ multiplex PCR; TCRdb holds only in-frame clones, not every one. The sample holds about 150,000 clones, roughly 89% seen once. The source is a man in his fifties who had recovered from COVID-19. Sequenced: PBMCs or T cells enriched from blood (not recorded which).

CDR3 nucleotides: TGTGCCAGCAGACCCCGGGACATCTACGAGCAGTACTTC. It translates to CASRPRDIYEQYF. The chain uses TRBV5-8 and TRBJ2-7, with D possibly being TRBD1 (6 bases). Looked up from germline, CDR1 is SGHTS and CDR2 is YDEGEE. The CDR3 totals 13 residues. V lost 5 bases and J lost 3, with 12 bases in between.